A selection of T cell receptor beta chains follows, all from one sample in a study of cytomegalovirus exposure and HLA in healthy donors. TCRdb keeps only in-frame clones here, not all; method: immunoSEQ multiplex PCR. The table includes 180,000 or so clones, 75% to 90% detected once. Sequenced sample: PBMCs. The origin of the receptors is a girl between 10 and 17 years old in good health and CMV-seropositive. Both conserved end residues are part of each CDR3. The order of the fields is J gene, clone size, D gene, V gene, CDR3 DNA, CDR3 protein. D genes are given only for firm matches. Only part of the rows carry a size: once, few, many, or a class if the clone is expanded.

>TRBJ1-2|.|TRBD1|TRBV28
TGTGCCAGCAGTTTATCCGCGACAGGGGGCGCAAGAGGGGGCTACACCTTC
CASSLSATGGARGGYTF
>TRBJ1-2|.|.|TRBV7-9
TGTGCCAGCAGCTTACGCAGTAACTATGGCTACACCTTC
CASSLRSNYGYTF
>TRBJ1-2|.|TRBD1|TRBV6-1
TGTGCCAGCAGTGAAAAGGAGACAGGGTCGGGCTACACCTTC
CASSEKETGSGYTF
>TRBJ2-7|.|TRBD2|TRBV5-5
TGTGCCAGCAGGCGGGAGACGACCGAGCAGTACTTC
CASRRETTEQYF
>TRBJ1-2|.|.|TRBV10-3
TGTGCCATCAGTGAGGATACTTATGGCTACACCTTC
CAISEDTYGYTF
>TRBJ2-5|.|.|TRBV19
TGTGCCAGTAGTACGTCGGGAGTACCAGAGACCCAGTACTTC
CASSTSGVPETQYF
>TRBJ1-2|.|TRBD1|TRBV30
TGTGCCTACGCGACAGGGCCATTTAACTATGGCTACACCTTC
CAYATGPFNYGYTF
>TRBJ1-1|.|.|TRBV27
TGTGCCAGCACTGAAAACCCCGGGATCACTGAAGCTTTCTTT
CASTENPGITEAFF
>TRBJ2-1|.|TRBD2|TRBV6-1
TGTGCCAGCAGAAGACTAGCAAGAAATGAGCAGTTCTTC
CASRRLARNEQFF
>TRBJ2-5|.|.|TRBV7-9
TGTGCCAGCAGCTTCCGGGACGGGGGACAAGAGACCCAGTACTTC
CASSFRDGGQETQYF
>TRBJ2-2|.|TRBD1|TRBV7-7
TGTGCCAGCAGCACTGACAGGGGTACCGGGGAGCTGTTTTTT
CASSTDRGTGELFF
>TRBJ1-1|.|TRBD1|TRBV5-4
TGTGCCAGCAGCCGAAAGACAGGGGACACTGAAGCTTTCTTT
CASSRKTGDTEAFF
>TRBJ1-2|.|TRBD1|TRBV7-3
TGTGCCAGCAGCCTAGACAGGGATCATGGCTACACCTTC
CASSLDRDHGYTF
>TRBJ2-1|once|.|TRBV6-5
TGTGCCAGCAGTTACTACAGTCGTTCCTACAATGAGCAGTTCTTC
CASSYYSRSYNEQFF
>TRBJ2-1|few|.|TRBV10-1
TGCGCCAGCAGTGTGAGTCGGCGGGGAATGGTCAATGAGCAGTTCTTC
CASSVSRRGMVNEQFF
>TRBJ2-7|.|.|TRBV6-5
TGTGCCAGCAGCCCCGGGACTGAAAGCTCCTACGAGCAGTACTTC
CASSPGTESSYEQYF
>TRBJ1-2|.|.|TRBV15
TGTGCCACCAGCAGAGCGCATGGGGCAGGGCAGAAATATGGCTACACCTTC
CATSRAHGAGQKYGYTF
>TRBJ2-7|.|.|TRBV19
TGTGCCAGTAGTACAGGCAGGGGCTACGAGCAGTACTTC
CASSTGRGYEQYF
>TRBJ2-2|.|TRBD2|TRBV19
TGTGCCAGTAGTATTACCAGCGGGAGTTGGACCGGGGAGCTGTTTTTT
CASSITSGSWTGELFF
>TRBJ2-3|.|TRBD2|TRBV2
TGTGCCAGCAGTGAGTTCAGCGGGAGCGCATCAGATACGCAGTATTTT
CASSEFSGSASDTQYF
>TRBJ1-2|.|.|TRBV11-2
TGTGCCAGCAGCCCCCCATGGGGGGACTATGGCTACACCTTC
CASSPPWGDYGYTF
>TRBJ2-3|.|.|TRBV7-9
TGTGCCAGCATCCAGCGGGTTGGAGATACGCAGTATTTT
CASIQRVGDTQYF
>TRBJ2-3|.|.|TRBV5-1
TGCGCCAGCAGCTTAAGCGGAGAGGGAGATACGCAGTATTTT
CASSLSGEGDTQYF
>TRBJ1-2|once|.|TRBV7-9
TGTGCCAGCAGCTTAGTCCCGGGAGGGACGGGCCTCTATGGCTACACCTTC
CASSLVPGGTGLYGYTF
>TRBJ2-1|.|.|TRBV11-2
TGTGCCAGCAGCTCCCTAAGGGGCAGCTACAATGAGCAGTTCTTC
CASSSLRGSYNEQFF
>TRBJ1-2|few|TRBD1|TRBV10-3
TGTGCCATCAACCGGACAGGGAGAGAGAAAGGGTATGGCTACACCTTC
CAINRTGREKGYGYTF
>TRBJ1-1|.|.|TRBV27
TGTGCCAGCACCCCAGGAGGGGGGGCGCTCACTGAAGCTTTCTTT
CASTPGGGALTEAFF
>TRBJ1-5|.|.|TRBV19
TGTGCCAGCAGACAGTATAGCAATCAGCCCCAGCATTTT
CASRQYSNQPQHF
>TRBJ1-1|once|TRBD1|TRBV10-1
TGCGCCAGCAGTGGACAGGGGAACACTGAAGCTTTCTTT
CASSGQGNTEAFF
>TRBJ2-7|.|.|TRBV6-5
TGTGCCAGCAGGTTCTTCGGCGAGCAGTACTTC
CASRFFGEQYF
>TRBJ1-3|.|.|TRBV7-9
TGTGCCAGCAGCTCCTACCTGCAGGATGGAAACACCATATATTTT
CASSSYLQDGNTIYF
>TRBJ2-5|.|.|TRBV7-8
TGTGCCAGCAGCTTGGACAGACAGGAAGAGACCCAGTACTTC
CASSLDRQEETQYF
>TRBJ2-7|.|.|TRBV13
TGTGCCAGCAGTCTAAGTGGCTACGAGCAGTACTTC
CASSLSGYEQYF
>TRBJ1-2|once|TRBD1|TRBV6-5
TGTGCCAGCAGTTCACCGGAGGACAGGGCGGACTATGGCTACACCTTC
CASSSPEDRADYGYTF
>TRBJ2-6|once|TRBD1|TRBV29-1
TGCAGCGTGGGACAGGGGGCTACTGGGGCCAACGTCCTGACTTTC
CSVGQGATGANVLTF
>TRBJ1-2|once|TRBD1|TRBV5-4
TGTGCCAGCAGCTTAGTTCCACCGGGACAGGGAAGCTATGGCTACACCTTC
CASSLVPPGQGSYGYTF
>TRBJ2-7|.|.|TRBV5-4
TGTGCCAGCAGCGGACAGCTCTACGAGCAGTACTTC
CASSGQLYEQYF
>TRBJ2-3|.|TRBD1|TRBV18
TGTGCCAGCTCGCCTTTGGGACAGGGAGTTGATGTCTTAGCAGATACGCAGTATTTT
CASSPLGQGVDVLADTQYF
>TRBJ2-1|once|.|TRBV25-1
TGTGCCGCGGGGGCAATTGACCGAATAAGCTCCTACAATGAGCAGTTCTTC
CAAGAIDRISSYNEQFF
>TRBJ2-7|.|TRBD1|TRBV14
TGTGCCAGCAGCCAGCAGGGGGCGAGGGCCTACGAGCAGTACTTC
CASSQQGARAYEQYF